This entry lists 2 T cell receptor beta chains sequenced from one sample in a study of healthy donors' naive CD4 and CD8 T cells. TCR libraries were built from about 0.55 ug of total RNA by linear amplification. TCRdb re-called the reads with MiXCR, one entry per CDR3 protein. The data hold roughly 200,000 distinct CDR3 sequences, with around 80% observed a single time. Material: naive CD4+ and CD8+ T cells sorted from blood, pooled from several donors. Receptors were obtained from a pool of human donors in good health; the sample pools cells from several healthy donors.

The rearrangement uses TRBV6-2 or TRBV6-3 and TRBJ2-5, with unresolved D. The V gene lost 6 bases and the J gene lost 5 bases, with 10 bases spanning the gap. CDR3 size: 12 residues. The germline gives CDR1 MNHEY, CDR2 SVGEGT. CDR3 protein: CASRTSGETQYF. The CDR3 bases are TGTGCCAGCAGGACGAGTGGGGAGACCCAGTACTTC.

V and J are TRBV29-1 and TRBJ1-1; a weak D match, TRBD1 (6 bases). This CDR3 is 14 amino acids long. Trimming pared 7 bases from V and 2 bases from J, leaving 17 bases between. The germline V gene has CDR1 SQVTM and CDR2 ANQGSEA. DNA for the CDR3: TGCAGCGCAGCAGAGACAGGAGTTAACACTGAAGCTTTCTTT. Its protein product is CSAAETGVNTEAFF.